This TCR beta chain came from a study of T cell responses to AZD1222 COVID-19 vaccine. Turning to the study itself: Recipients boosted at about 4 weeks or about 12 weeks are pooled.

This clone is a singleton in its sample. As yet, its antigen is unknown. The CDR3 has 17 amino acids. The trim removed 7 bases at V and 6 bases at J, leaving 14 bases unmatched. Germline V gives CDR1 LNHDA, CDR2 SQIVND (reference sequence). Repertoires were generated with immunoSEQ multiplex PCR, while TCRdb's copy carries only in-frame clones and drops some. This sample has around 130,000 clones, with about 85% found just once. General observations from the study: Across the whole spike, CD4 TCRs peaked at regions 160-218 and 743-854. Spike-specific TCR breadth and depth both grew after two AZD1222 doses. The donors showed a predominance of white British ancestry and of females, with possible underestimation of clonal diversity.

This receptor was taken from an adult in good health. This chain joins TRBV19 and TRBJ1-5; 11 bases map to TRBD1. Specimen: peripheral blood, collected on day 0 of AZD1222 vaccination. CDR3 in DNA: TGTGCCAGTACTGATGGGACAGGGGGTGGGAACGGTCAGCCCCAGCATTTT. This encodes CASTDGTGGGNGQPQHF.